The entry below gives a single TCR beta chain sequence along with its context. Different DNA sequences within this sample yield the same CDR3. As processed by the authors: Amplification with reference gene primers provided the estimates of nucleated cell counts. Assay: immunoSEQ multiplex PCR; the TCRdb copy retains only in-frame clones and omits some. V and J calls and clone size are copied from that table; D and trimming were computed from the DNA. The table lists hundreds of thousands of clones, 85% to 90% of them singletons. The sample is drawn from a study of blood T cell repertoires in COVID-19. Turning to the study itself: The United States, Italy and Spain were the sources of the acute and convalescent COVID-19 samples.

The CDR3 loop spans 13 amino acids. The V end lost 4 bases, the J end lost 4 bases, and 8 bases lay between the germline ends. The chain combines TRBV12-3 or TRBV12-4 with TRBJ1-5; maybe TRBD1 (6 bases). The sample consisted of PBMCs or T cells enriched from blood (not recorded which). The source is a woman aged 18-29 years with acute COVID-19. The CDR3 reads CASSYRENQPQHF. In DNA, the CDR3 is TGTGCCAGCAGTTACAGGGAAAATCAGCCCCAGCATTTT.